This TCR beta chain was observed in a study of blood T cell repertoires in COVID-19. Study-wide context: COVID-19 samples, acute and convalescent, were from the United States, Italy and Spain. The analysed material was cDNA or gDNA that came from T cells, B-cell-depleted T cells, or PBMCs.

In the authors' methods: Amplification of reference gene primers was used by the study to estimate nucleated cell counts. Profiling relied on immunoSEQ multiplex PCR, and the TCRdb table lists in-frame clones only, not all of them. V, J and clone size were drawn from that table, and D and trimming were deduced from the DNA. This sample yields 55,000 to 65,000 clones, of which around four fifths are seen a single time; roughly 12% belongs to the top ten. This CDR3 is 15 amino acids long. The V gene end was trimmed by 5 bases and the J gene end by 3 bases; junction bases not matched to a gene: 5. In germline, CDR1 is SEHNR, CDR2 FQNEAQ (reference sequence).

This TCR was recovered from a human donor in a cohort sampled during active COVID-19. Sequenced input: peripheral blood. The chain employs TRBV7-9 and TRBJ2-2; 8 bases map to TRBD1. This CDR3 reads CASSKTGAYTGELFF. For the CDR3, the DNA is TGTGCCAGCAGCAAGACAGGGGCCTACACCGGGGAGCTGTTTTTT.